A single sample is the source of the 3 T cell receptor beta chains below, sequenced in a study of T cells in tumors and immune-related adverse events. Generated by immunoSEQ multiplex PCR, the TCRdb table keeps only in-frame clones and is missing some. The repertoire holds about 8,600 clones, with 94% as singletons. This specimen consisted of lymph node tissue, obtained from a patient treated with anti-PD-1 therapy. Every receptor here comes from a female donor with metastatic renal cell carcinoma.

The chain is built from TRBV4-2 and TRBJ2-3, with 10 bases that match TRBD2. There are 20 residues in the CDR3. V shed 4 bases and J 6 bases; nucleotides not matched to a gene: 22. The V gene's germline CDR1 is LGHNA and CDR2 YNFKEQ. Written as DNA, the CDR3 is TGTGCCAGCAGCCCACAACCGCGGCCTAGGCAGCGGGGGGGGATGGATACGCAGTATTTT. This codes for CASSPQPRPRQRGGMDTQYF.

The genes are TRBV6-5 and TRBJ1-2; TRBD1 matches at 9 bases. J gave up 1 base and V 6 bases, and 6 bases lay outside the gene matches. Germline loops: CDR1 MNHEY, CDR2 SVGAGI. There are 15 residues in the CDR3. For the CDR3, the DNA is TGTGCCAGCAGCGATCCGGGACAGGGTAACTATGGCTACACCTTC. Its translation: CASSDPGQGNYGYTF.

The J gene is TRBJ2-7, the V gene TRBV6-5; perhaps TRBD2 as D (6 bases). This CDR3 is 15 amino acids long. The V and J ends lost 0 bases and 7 bases respectively, with 16 bases between them. Germline CDR1 is MNHEY and CDR2 is SVGAGI. CDR3 protein: CASSYSLADRREQYF. CDR3 sequence (DNA): TGTGCCAGCAGTTACTCTTTAGCGGATAGGAGGGAGCAGTACTTC.